At least ten counts were recorded for the clone carrying this T cell receptor beta chain. Its target is unknown. TCRdb called the reads again in MiXCR, with one record for every CDR3 protein. Counted here are some 800,000 distinct CDR3 sequences, 29% occurring once; the ten biggest clones make up about an eighth. The data originate from a study of T cell repertoires in cytomegalovirus infection. CDR3 length equals 16 residues. V was cut by 1 base and J by 4 bases, with 14 bases left in between. Germline V lookup: CDR1 SGHTA, CDR2 FQGNSA. The sequence was obtained from a human donor in good health (CMV status not recorded). Some clones in this sample may be carry-over from other donors' samples. This sample comprised cultured CD8+ T cells from PBMCs, obtained from culture after CMV antigen stimulation. The chain combines TRBV7-2 with TRBJ2-1, with D maybe TRBD2 (6 bases). CDR3 residues: CASSLGGDPTYNEQFF. In DNA form, the CDR3 reads TGTGCCAGCAGCTTAGGGGGGGACCCCACGTACAATGAGCAGTTCTTC.